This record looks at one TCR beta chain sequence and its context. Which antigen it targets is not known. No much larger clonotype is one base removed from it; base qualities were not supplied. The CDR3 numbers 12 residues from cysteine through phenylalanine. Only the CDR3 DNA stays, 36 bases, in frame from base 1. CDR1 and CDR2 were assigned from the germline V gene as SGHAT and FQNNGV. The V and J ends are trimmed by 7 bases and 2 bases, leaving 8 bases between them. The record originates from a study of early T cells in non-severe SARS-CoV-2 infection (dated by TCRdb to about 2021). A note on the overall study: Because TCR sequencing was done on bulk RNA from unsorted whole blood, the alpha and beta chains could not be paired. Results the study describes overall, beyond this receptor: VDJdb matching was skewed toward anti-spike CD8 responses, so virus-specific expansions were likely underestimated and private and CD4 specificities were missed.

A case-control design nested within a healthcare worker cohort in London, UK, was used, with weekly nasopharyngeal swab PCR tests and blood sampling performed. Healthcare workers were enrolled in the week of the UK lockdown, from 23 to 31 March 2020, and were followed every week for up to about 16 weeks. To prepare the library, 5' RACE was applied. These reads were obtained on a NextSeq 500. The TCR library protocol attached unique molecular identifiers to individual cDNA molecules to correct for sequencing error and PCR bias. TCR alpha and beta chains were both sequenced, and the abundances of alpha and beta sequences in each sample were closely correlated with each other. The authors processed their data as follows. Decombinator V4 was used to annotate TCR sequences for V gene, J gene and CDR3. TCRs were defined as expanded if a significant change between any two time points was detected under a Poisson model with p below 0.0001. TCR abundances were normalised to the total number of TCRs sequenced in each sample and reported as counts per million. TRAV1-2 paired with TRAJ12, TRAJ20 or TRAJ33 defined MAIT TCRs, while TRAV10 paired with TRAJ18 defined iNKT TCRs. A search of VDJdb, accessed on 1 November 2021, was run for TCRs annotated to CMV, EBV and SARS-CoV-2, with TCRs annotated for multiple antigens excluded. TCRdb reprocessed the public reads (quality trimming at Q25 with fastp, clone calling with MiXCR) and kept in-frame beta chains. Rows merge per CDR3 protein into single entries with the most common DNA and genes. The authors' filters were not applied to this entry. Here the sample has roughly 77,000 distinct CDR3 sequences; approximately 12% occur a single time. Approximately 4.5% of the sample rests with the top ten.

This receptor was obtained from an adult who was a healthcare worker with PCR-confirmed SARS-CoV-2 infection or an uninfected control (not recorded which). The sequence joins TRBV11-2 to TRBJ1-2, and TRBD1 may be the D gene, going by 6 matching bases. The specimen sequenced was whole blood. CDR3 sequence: CASKQGNYGYTF. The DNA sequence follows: TGTGCCAGCAAGCAGGGGAACTATGGCTACACCTTC.